The next 18 T cell receptor beta chains were all read from a single sample in a study of metastatic and nonmetastatic thyroid tumors. From the PCR reads, TCRdb re-called clones with MiXCR. There are approximately 60,000 clones in the sample; almost 30% occur only once, and 15% to 20% lies in the top ten. No patient received treatment before thyroid surgery. The sequenced material came from blood. Receptors originate from a female donor with papillary thyroid cancer or a benign thyroid nodule (not recorded which). Some clones in this sample may be carry-over from other donors' samples.

The chain has TRBV28 and TRBJ1-6; D not resolved. The germline gives CDR1 MDHEN, CDR2 SYDVKM. V was cut by 4 bases and J by 10 bases, with 11 bases left in between. The CDR3 is 13 residues long. CDR3 DNA sequence: TGTGCCAGCAGTTGGTCTGGGGTATCACCCCTCCACTTT. Translation gives CASSWSGVSPLHF. The variable domain in full, with the rest retrieved from reference TRBV28 and TRBJ1-6, is DVKVTQSSRYLVKRTGEKVFLECVQDMDHENMFWYRQDPGLGLRLIYFSYDVKMKEKGDIPEGYSVSREKKERFSLILESASTNQTSMYLCASSWSGVSPLHFGNGTRLTVT.

This clone was detected many times. Additional DNA sequences in this sample encode the identical CDR3. This chain links TRBV6-1 with TRBJ1-2; D is perhaps TRBD1 (5 bases). V dropped 6 bases and J dropped 8 bases, with 16 bases sitting between them. The germline V gene encodes CDR1 MNHNS and CDR2 SASEGT. This CDR3 is built from 13 residues. CDR3 sequence reads: CASSEGSGYGYTF. As DNA, the CDR3 is TGTGCCAGCAGCGAGGGGTCGGGATACGGCTACACCTTC.

The chain carries TRBV30 and TRBJ1-1, with D tentatively TRBD1 (5 bases). The CDR3 spans 14 residues. Germline V gene data show CDR1 as GTSNPN and CDR2 as SVGIG (reference sequence). V gave up 4 bases and J gave up 1 base, with 13 bases separating them. The CDR3, as DNA: TGTGCCTGGAATAGCGGGACGGCGAACACTGAAGCTTTCTTT. It is translated as CAWNSGTANTEAFF. Complete variable domain (other parts from reference TRBV30 and TRBJ1-1): SQTIHQWPATLVQPVGSPLSLECTVEGTSNPNLYWYRQAAGRGLQLLFYSVGIGQISSEVPQNLSASRPQDRQFILSSKKLLLSDSGFYLCAWNSGTANTEAFFGQGTRLTVV.

This clone has a handful of counts. The chain recombines TRBV19 with TRBJ1-1; D is unclear. The CDR3 spans 14 residues. The V gene lost 3 bases and the J gene lost 1 base, with 9 bases spanning the gap. CDR1 is LNHDA and CDR2 is SQIVND in the germline V gene (reference sequence). The CDR3 region is CASSIEWENTEAFF. CDR3 bases: TGTGCCAGTAGTATTGAATGGGAGAACACTGAAGCTTTCTTT.

The rearrangement uses TRBV6-2 or TRBV6-3 and TRBJ1-2, with D uncertain. The germline CDR1 and CDR2 sequences are MNHEY and SVGEGT. The CDR3 sequence is 14 residues long. V lost 4 bases, J lost 3 bases, and 12 bases lay in between. CDR3 in amino acids: CASSFPSLDYGYTF. The CDR3 coding sequence is TGTGCCAGCAGTTTTCCCTCCTTGGACTATGGCTACACCTTC.

The J gene is TRBJ1-5, the V gene TRBV12-3 or TRBV12-4; the match to TRBD1 covers 8 bases. This CDR3 has 16 residues. J gave up 4 bases and V 2 bases, and 7 bases lay outside the gene matches. The CDR3 spells CASSLSGRGRNQPQHF. The CDR3 DNA reads as TGTGCCAGCAGTTTATCCGGCAGGGGGCGAAATCAGCCCCAGCATTTT.

V usage is TRBV6-1 and J usage is TRBJ2-7; tentatively, D is TRBD1 or TRBD2 (6 bases each). Germline V lookup: CDR1 MNHNS, CDR2 SASEGT. CDR3 length equals 16 residues. V lost 1 base and J 12 bases, leaving 25 bases between the germline ends. The CDR3 coding sequence is TGTGCCAGCAGTGAAGGCCCCCTTGTTTCGAGGGGGGCTGGGTACTTC. It specifies CASSEGPLVSRGAGYF.

The chain has TRBV19 and TRBJ1-1, with a possible D match to TRBD1 (5 bases). This CDR3 region has 13 residues. The V gene's germline CDR1 is LNHDA and CDR2 SQIVND (reference sequence). V was cut by 5 bases and J by 5 bases, with 12 bases left in between. In DNA, the CDR3 is TGTGCCAGTAGTTGGGGGGTAGAGACTGAAGCTTTCTTT. The encoded protein is CASSWGVETEAFF.

The chain has TRBV6-2 or TRBV6-3 and TRBJ2-5, with 8 bases lining up with TRBD1. CDR1 MNHEY and CDR2 SVGEGT come from the germline V gene. Unmatched junction bases numbered 11, after V lost 6 bases and J lost 5 bases. The CDR3 contains 15 residues. The CDR3 DNA reads as TGTGCCAGCAGAGAGTGGACAGGGTTCGCGGAGACCCAGTACTTC. Translating gives CASREWTGFAETQYF.

This chain uses TRBV5-1 with TRBJ2-5; D is possibly TRBD2 (6 bases). This CDR3 contains 15 residues. V lost 0 bases and J 0 bases, leaving 9 bases between the germline ends. Per germline, CDR1 SGHRS and CDR2 YFSETQ. The CDR3 nucleotides are TGCGCCAGCAGCTTGGTTGGCGGGAACCAAGAGACCCAGTACTTC. Encoded protein: CASSLVGGNQETQYF.

DNA for the CDR3: TGTGCCAGCAACAGAGGGGACAGGAATACAGCGAACACCGGGGAGCTGTTTTTT. It is translated as CASNRGDRNTANTGELFF. The rearrangement uses TRBV13 and TRBJ2-2; TRBD1 agrees at 8 bases. This CDR3 contains 18 residues. V shed 7 bases, J shed 0 bases, and the junction held 13 bases outside the gene matches. Germline CDR1 and CDR2: PRHDT and FYEKMQ (reference sequence).

V is TRBV6-4 and J is TRBJ2-2; a weak D match, TRBD1 (5 bases). The CDR3 is 14 amino acids. CDR1 and CDR2 from the germline V gene are MRHNA and SNTAGT. V gave up 3 bases and J gave up 2 bases, with 7 bases separating them. The CDR3 sequence is CASSEQVNTGELFF. CDR3 nucleotides: TGTGCCAGCAGTGAACAGGTCAACACCGGGGAGCTGTTTTTT.

In this sample, this clone turned up a few times. The chain links TRBV28 to TRBJ2-2; 7 bases align to TRBD1. Trimming took 6 bases from V and 1 from J; bases not matched to a gene: 2. Germline CDR1 MDHEN, CDR2 SYDVKM. The CDR3 runs to 14 residues. As DNA, the CDR3 is TGTGCCAGCAGCAGGACAGGGAACACCGGGGAGCTGTTTTTT. The encoded protein is CASSRTGNTGELFF.

This clone was found a few times. The J gene is TRBJ2-1, the V gene TRBV27, with 12 bases aligning to TRBD2. CDR1 MNHEY and CDR2 SMNVEV come from the germline V gene (reference sequence). This CDR3 spans 13 amino acids. V gave up 4 bases and J gave up 15 bases; unmatched junction bases: 7. The CDR3 region has the DNA TGTGCCAGCAGTTGGACTAGCGGGGTTAAGGGGTTCTTC. Residues: CASSWTSGVKGFF.

J is TRBJ2-5 and V is TRBV9; 9 bases agree with TRBD1. J gave up 5 bases and V 0 bases, and 8 bases lay outside the gene matches. The CDR3 spans 16 residues. Looked up from germline, CDR1 is SGDLS and CDR2 is YYNGEE. CDR3 sequence reads: CASSVEGQGFDETQYF. CDR3 coding DNA: TGTGCCAGCAGCGTAGAGGGACAGGGATTCGATGAGACCCAGTACTTC.

The chain carries TRBV30 and TRBJ2-2; a weak D match, TRBD2 (6 bases). Germline loops: CDR1 GTSNPN, CDR2 SVGIG (reference sequence). The CDR3 runs to 15 residues. Trimming stripped 0 bases from V and 3 bases from J, with 11 bases between. DNA of the CDR3: TGTGCCTGGAGTGTAGGGCTAGCGCACACCGGGGAGCTGTTTTTT. This translates into CAWSVGLAHTGELFF.

The chain couples TRBV6-5 to TRBJ2-7; TRBD1 aligns across 12 bases. The germline V gene encodes CDR1 MNHEY and CDR2 SVGAGI. V was clipped by 4 bases and J by 5 bases; unmatched bases: 3. The CDR3 runs 14 residues. The CDR3 here is CASSSGQGANEQYF. In DNA form, the CDR3 reads TGTGCCAGCAGTTCGGGACAGGGGGCAAACGAGCAGTACTTC.

This clone was recorded at least ten times. The V call is TRBV7-9, the J call TRBJ2-1; D remains unclear. V lost 1 base and J 5 bases, leaving 6 bases between the germline ends. Germline CDR1 is SEHNR and CDR2 is FQNEAQ (reference sequence). This CDR3 contains 13 residues. In DNA form, the CDR3 reads TGTGCCAGCAGCTTAGTTGGAGACAATGAGCAGTTCTTC. Encoded protein: CASSLVGDNEQFF.